These 5 T cell receptor beta chains were sequenced from one sample in a study of blood T cell repertoires in COVID-19. Profiling relied on immunoSEQ multiplex PCR, and the TCRdb table lists in-frame clones only, not all of them. The repertoire has fewer than 250,000 clones, around four fifths of them found once; the top ten carry less than 3%. The sequencing sample was made of peripheral blood. These receptors all stem from a man over 45 with active or convalescent COVID-19.

The chain carries TRBV19 and TRBJ2-7, with 7 bases aligning to TRBD1. The CDR3 spans 15 residues. The V gene end was trimmed by 10 bases and the J gene end by 2 bases; junction bases not matched to a gene: 14. The germline V gene encodes CDR1 LNHDA and CDR2 SQIVND (reference sequence). The CDR3 nucleotides read TGTGCCACCAAAACTAGACAGGGATGGCCCTACGAGCAGTACTTC. As protein: CATKTRQGWPYEQYF.

The chain links TRBV19 to TRBJ1-5, with 7 bases aligning to TRBD1. Germline loops: CDR1 LNHDA, CDR2 SQIVND (reference sequence). The CDR3 extends over 15 amino acids. The J segment lost 3 bases and the V segment lost 0 bases, leaving 2 bases of the junction unmatched. The CDR3: CASSIDRGVNQPQHF. The CDR3 DNA sequence: TGTGCCAGTAGTATAGACAGGGGGGTCAATCAGCCCCAGCATTTT. The full variable domain, with the rest looked up from reference TRBV19 and TRBJ1-5, is DGGITQSPKYLFRKEGQNVTLSCEQNLNHDAMYWYRQDPGQGLRLIYYSQIVNDFQKGDIAEGYSVSREKKESFPLTVTSAQKNPTAFYLCASSIDRGVNQPQHFGDGTRLSIL.

The chain's CDR3 is CSASSASRTDFNYGYTF. The CDR3 nucleotides are TGCAGTGCTAGTTCGGCTTCGAGGACAGACTTTAACTATGGCTACACCTTC. J is TRBJ1-2 and V is TRBV20-1; a possible D gene is TRBD1 (6 bases). The CDR3 contains 17 residues. V dropped 3 bases and J dropped 1 base, with 21 bases sitting between them. The germline gives CDR1 DFQATT, CDR2 SNEGSKA (reference sequence).

The rearrangement uses TRBV18 and TRBJ1-1; D ambiguous. The CDR3 contains 14 residues. Per germline, CDR1 KGHSH and CDR2 LQKENI. V dropped 2 bases and J dropped 4 bases, with 11 bases sitting between them. For the CDR3, the DNA is TGTGCCAGCTCACCAGCAGGTCGGGGCACTGAAGCTTTCTTT. As protein: CASSPAGRGTEAFF.

Turning to this clone: Different DNA sequences within this sample yield the same CDR3. This chain links TRBV29-1 with TRBJ2-3; a weak D match, TRBD2 (6 bases). V was clipped by 7 bases and J by 1 base, with 9 bases between them. The CDR3 length is 12 residues. Germline CDR1 is SQVTM and CDR2 is ANQGSEA. The CDR3: CSGRGGTDTQYF. The CDR3 region has the DNA TGCAGCGGCCGCGGGGGCACAGATACGCAGTATTTT.